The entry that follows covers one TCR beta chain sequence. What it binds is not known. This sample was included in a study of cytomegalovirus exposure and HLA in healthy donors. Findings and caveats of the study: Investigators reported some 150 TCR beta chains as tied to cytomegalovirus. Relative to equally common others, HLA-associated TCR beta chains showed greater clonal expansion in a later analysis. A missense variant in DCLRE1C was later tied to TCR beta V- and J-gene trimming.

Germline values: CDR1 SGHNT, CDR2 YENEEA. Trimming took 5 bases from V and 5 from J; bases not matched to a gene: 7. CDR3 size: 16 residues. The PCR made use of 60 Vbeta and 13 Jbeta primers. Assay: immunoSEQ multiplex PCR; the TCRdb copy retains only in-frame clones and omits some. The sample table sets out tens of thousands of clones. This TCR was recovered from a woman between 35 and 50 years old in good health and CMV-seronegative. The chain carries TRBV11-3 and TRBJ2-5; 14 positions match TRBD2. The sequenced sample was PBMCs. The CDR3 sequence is CASSLRLAGGPETQYF. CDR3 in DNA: TGTGCCAGCAGCCTCAGACTAGCGGGAGGGCCTGAGACCCAGTACTTC.